This T cell receptor (beta chain) was captured by sequencing in a study of blood T cell repertoires in COVID-19. TCRdb keeps only in-frame clones here, not all; method: immunoSEQ multiplex PCR. The table has around 200,000 clones, 70% to 80% seen once; the top ten hold about 13%. Germline-derived CDR1 and CDR2 are MDHEN and SYDVKM. The CDR3 sequence is 16 residues long. Trimming cost V 6 bases and J 2 bases, with 17 bases left between them. This receptor was identified in a man aged 50 to 59 who had recovered from COVID-19. Input material: peripheral blood. V is TRBV28 and J is TRBJ1-5; D is possibly TRBD1 (6 bases). The CDR3 loop reads CASRTLRGAGNQPQHF. The CDR3 region has the DNA TGTGCCAGCAGGACGCTACGGGGGGCTGGCAATCAGCCCCAGCATTTT.